This passage covers 15 T cell receptor beta chains from one sample sequenced in a study of shared clonotypes between healthy human individuals. Sequencing was performed with immunoSEQ multiplex PCR; in TCRdb, only in-frame clones are kept and a portion is missing. The sample consists of hundreds of thousands of clones, about three quarters of them appearing once. Sequencing used memory CD4+ T cells sorted from blood. The subset is: CD45RA-negative fraction. The receptors stem from a woman aged 25 to 39 in good health.

The V and J genes are TRBV29-1 and TRBJ2-2; 10 positions match TRBD2. The CDR3 loop spans 15 amino acids. The V segment lost 6 bases and the J segment 4 bases; nucleotides outside the gene matches: 8. CDR1 and CDR2 from the germline V gene are SQVTM and ANQGSEA. The CDR3 coding sequence is TGCAGCGTCGCAAGACTAGCGGGTGGCACCGGGGAGCTGTTTTTT. Encoded protein: CSVARLAGGTGELFF.

V is TRBV10-3 and J is TRBJ1-2; D remains ambiguous. CDR3 size: 17 residues. CDR1 is ENHRY and CDR2 is SYGVKD in the germline V gene. Deletions cut 2 bases from V and 5 bases from J, with 21 bases between. The chain's CDR3 is CAISEGRAPEFGYGYTF. Here the CDR3 DNA reads TGTGCCATCAGTGAGGGAAGGGCTCCTGAATTTGGGTATGGCTACACCTTC.

The chain recombines TRBV4-2 with TRBJ1-2; 7 positions agree with TRBD1. The CDR3 is 15 residues long. V lost 0 bases to trimming and J lost 3 bases; unmatched junction nucleotides: 4. CDR1 LGHNA and CDR2 YNFKEQ come from the germline V gene. In DNA form, the CDR3 reads TGTGCCAGCAGCCAAGATCCAGGGGGACACTATGGCTACACCTTC. Translated: CASSQDPGGHYGYTF.

This clone has a handful of counts. The rearrangement joins TRBV15 to TRBJ2-7; a possible D gene is TRBD2 (5 bases). The CDR3 extends over 15 amino acids. Trimming stripped 0 bases from V and 2 bases from J, with 11 bases between. Germline-derived CDR1 and CDR2 are LNHNV and YYDKDF (reference sequence). Here the CDR3 DNA reads TGTGCCACCAGCAGAGAACGAGGGCCGACCTACGAGCAGTACTTC. It yields the protein CATSRERGPTYEQYF.

This clone came up many times. The chain combines TRBV7-2 with TRBJ2-7; no reliable D call. Trimming cost V 5 bases and J 2 bases, with 7 bases left between them. This CDR3 is built from 12 residues. The germline gives CDR1 SGHTA, CDR2 FQGNSA. CDR3 amino acids: CASSPNTYEQYF. CDR3 nucleotides: TGTGCCAGCAGCCCCAATACCTACGAGCAGTACTTC. Variable domain in full (rest from reference TRBV7-2 and TRBJ2-7): GAGVSQSPSNKVTEKGKDVELRCDPISGHTALYWYRQSLGQGLEFLIYFQGNSAPDKSGLPSDRFSAERTGGSVSTLTIQRTQQEDSAVYLCASSPNTYEQYFGPGTRLTVT.

This clone was found many times. The chain recombines TRBV28 with TRBJ1-3, with D possibly matching TRBD1 (5 bases). V lost 0 bases and J 0 bases, leaving 18 bases between the germline ends. Germline assignment: CDR1 MDHEN and CDR2 SYDVKM. CDR3 length: 19 amino acids. The CDR3 DNA is TGTGCCAGCAGTTTATGGACGACAGATGGGGTGAGCTCTGGAAACACCATATATTTT. This translates into CASSLWTTDGVSSGNTIYF.

This chain connects TRBV4-2 to TRBJ1-4; D uncertain. Germline V CDR1 and CDR2: LGHNA, YNFKEQ. V was shortened by 0 bases and J by 7 bases, with 12 bases between the two germline ends. The CDR3 runs to 15 residues. As DNA, the CDR3 is TGTGCCAGCAGCCAAGAGGGAAACTACGGTGAAAAACTGTTTTTT. It specifies CASSQEGNYGEKLFF.

The gene calls are TRBV10-3 and TRBJ2-7, with 7 bases that match TRBD2. This CDR3 comprises 18 residues. J gave up 4 bases and V 6 bases, and 21 bases lay outside the gene matches. Germline-derived CDR1 and CDR2 are ENHRY and SYGVKD. CDR3 sequence reads: CAISSRLADAAMAYEQYF. CDR3 coding DNA: TGTGCCATCAGCTCCAGACTAGCCGACGCGGCAATGGCTTACGAGCAGTACTTC.

The chain employs TRBV5-1 and TRBJ2-1, with no clear D. Trimming pared 4 bases from V and 7 bases from J, leaving 6 bases between. Per germline, CDR1 SGHRS and CDR2 YFSETQ. This CDR3 has 11 residues. CDR3 in amino acids: CASSGFNEQFF. The DNA for the CDR3 is TGCGCCAGCAGCGGCTTTAATGAGCAGTTCTTC.

The chain uses TRBV30 and TRBJ2-3, with 9 positions matching TRBD2. This CDR3 region has 13 residues. Germline V gene sequence: CDR1 GTSNPN, CDR2 SVGIG (reference sequence). The V gene end was trimmed by 5 bases and the J gene end by 2 bases; junction bases not matched to a gene: 2. This CDR3 reads CAWSSGITDTQYF. The CDR3 DNA is TGTGCCTGGTCTAGCGGGATCACAGATACGCAGTATTTT. The full variable domain, its missing parts supplied by reference TRBV30 and TRBJ2-3, is SQTIHQWPATLVQPVGSPLSLECTVEGTSNPNLYWYRQAAGRGLQLLFYSVGIGQISSEVPQNLSASRPQDRQFILSSKKLLLSDSGFYLCAWSSGITDTQYFGPGTRLTVL.

The V and J genes are TRBV14 and TRBJ2-3; D unresolved. The CDR3 is made up of 16 amino acids. The V end was cut by 0 bases, the J end by 2 bases, with 12 bases between. The germline V gene has CDR1 SGHDN and CDR2 FVKESK. CDR3: CASSQDRGRITDTQYF. DNA for the CDR3: TGTGCCAGCAGCCAAGATCGTGGGCGGATCACAGATACGCAGTATTTT.

The chain uses TRBV9 and TRBJ2-2; TRBD1 aligns across 9 bases. The CDR3 spans 16 residues. CDR1 and CDR2 (germline): SGDLS, YYNGEE. With 0 bases clipped from V and 6 bases from J, the junction kept 6 bases outside the gene matches. In DNA, the CDR3 is TGTGCCAGCAGCGTAGGAGGGACAGGGTCCGCCGGGGAGCTGTTTTTT. The encoded protein is CASSVGGTGSAGELFF. The whole variable domain, remainder taken from reference TRBV9 and TRBJ2-2, is DSGVTQTPKHLITATGQRVTLRCSPRSGDLSVYWYQQSLDQGLQFLIQYYNGEERAKGNILERFSAQQFPDLHSELNLSSLELGDSALYFCASSVGGTGSAGELFFGEGSRLTVL.

CDR3 sequence (DNA): TGTGCCAGCTATTCCCTCGCGGGACCCTACGAGCAGTACTTC. This translates into CASYSLAGPYEQYF. This chain uses TRBV28 with TRBJ2-7, with D possibly matching TRBD2 (6 bases). The CDR3 has 14 amino acids. Germline V CDR1 and CDR2: MDHEN, SYDVKM. Trimming stripped 8 bases from V and 2 bases from J, with 16 bases between.

The chain employs TRBV19 and TRBJ1-3; D not resolved. The CDR3 extends over 14 amino acids. The V and J ends lost 4 bases and 0 bases respectively, with 7 bases between them. Germline V gene data show CDR1 as LNHDA and CDR2 as SQIVND (reference sequence). The CDR3 bases are TGTGCCAGTAGTACAGAAATCTCTGGAAACACCATATATTTT. Its translation is CASSTEISGNTIYF.

V is TRBV14 and J is TRBJ2-5; D gene ambiguous. V was cut by 0 bases and J by 5 bases, with 13 bases left in between. Germline CDR1 and CDR2: SGHDN and FVKESK. CDR3 size: 15 residues. CDR3 sequence: CASSQDNWARETQYF. In DNA form, the CDR3 reads TGTGCCAGCAGCCAAGATAACTGGGCGCGGGAGACCCAGTACTTC. The variable domain in full, completed from reference TRBV14 and TRBJ2-5, reads EAGVTQFPSHSVIEKGQTVTLRCDPISGHDNLYWYRRVMGKEIKFLLHFVKESKQDESGMPNNRFLAERTGGTYSTLKVQPAELEDSGVYFCASSQDNWARETQYFGPGTRLLVL.